This T cell receptor beta chain was retrieved from a study of shared clonotypes between healthy human individuals. Sorted-subset replicate PCR reactions were performed with 200 ng DNA, corresponding to 30,000 or so T cell genomes. Repertoires were generated with immunoSEQ multiplex PCR, while TCRdb's copy carries only in-frame clones and drops some. The sample consists of 85,000 to 100,000 clones, less than 80% of them appearing once. V lost 5 bases to trimming and J lost 5 bases; unmatched junction nucleotides: 8. Germline V gives CDR1 MDHEN, CDR2 SYDVKM. CDR3 length: 14 amino acids. This chain uses TRBV28 with TRBJ2-7, with TRBD2 matching 8 bases. The sequenced sample was memory CD8+ T cells sorted from blood. The subset: CD45RO+ cells pooled with CCR7-negative TemRA cells. This clonotype was obtained from a man aged 25-45 years in good health. In DNA, the CDR3 is TGTGCCAGCAGTGAGGGGACTAGACCTAACGAGCAGTACTTC. This codes for CASSEGTRPNEQYF. Supplemented by reference TRBV28 and TRBJ2-7, the full variable domain reads DVKVTQSSRYLVKRTGEKVFLECVQDMDHENMFWYRQDPGLGLRLIYFSYDVKMKEKGDIPEGYSVSREKKERFSLILESASTNQTSMYLCASSEGTRPNEQYFGPGTRLTVT.